This T cell receptor (beta chain) was captured in a study of somatic mutations in cytotoxic T cells in rheumatoid arthritis. Germline values: CDR1 SQVTM, CDR2 ANQGSEA. The CDR3 loop spans 12 amino acids. Between the trimmed V and J ends, which lost 7 bases and 5 bases, there was a span of 14 bases. Per the original methods: Published virus-specific TCRB sequences were rarely matched by patient CD8+ clones larger than 1%. The data were produced by immunoSEQ multiplex PCR, yet TCRdb's version contains in-frame clones alone and is incomplete. V and J calls and clone size come straight from that table; D and trimming were deduced from the DNA. In the table there are some 4,200 clones, about 79% of which are singletons. This clone was recorded a few times.

The genes are TRBV29-1 and TRBJ1-2; a possible D gene is TRBD1 (5 bases). Sequencing input: CD8+ T cells sorted from blood. The sequence was obtained from an adult with rheumatoid arthritis. This CDR3 reads CSGRDGEYGYTF. The CDR3 DNA is TGCAGCGGTCGGGACGGAGAATATGGCTACACCTTC.